Presented here are 10 T cell receptor beta chains from one specimen sequenced in a study of T cells in Graves' hyperthyroidism and ophthalmopathy. Amplification targeted TCR beta CDR3 regions from RNA transcripts. A set of HTBI primers served as the primers for a first-round RT-PCR of the TCR CDR3. TCRdb passed the multiplex PCR reads through MiXCR, listing each CDR3 protein once. The sample holds some 380,000 distinct CDR3 sequences, roughly 13% seen once. Sequencing input: blood. These receptors all come from a man aged 30 to 39 with Graves' hyperthyroidism that later progressed to Graves' ophthalmopathy.

This clonotype appeared many times. The gene calls are TRBV6-1 and TRBJ1-1, with D possibly matching TRBD1 (5 bases). In germline, CDR1 is MNHNS, CDR2 SASEGT. Trimming removed 0 bases from V and 4 bases from J, with 9 bases in between. CDR3 length: 14 amino acids. The CDR3 DNA reads TGTGCCAGCAGTGAAGCTGGGGGAGGCACTGAAGCTTTCTTT. The encoded protein is CASSEAGGGTEAFF.

The chain carries TRBV6-1 and TRBJ2-7; possibly TRBD2 for D (7 bases). The CDR3 is made up of 16 amino acids. V was clipped by 8 bases and J by 4 bases, with 24 bases between them. Germline V gene data show CDR1 as MNHNS and CDR2 as SASEGT. Here the CDR3 reads CASSFKRGGTLYEQYF. Here the CDR3 DNA reads TGTGCCAGCTCCTTCAAGAGGGGGGGAACCTTATACGAGCAGTACTTC.

V gene TRBV19 combines with J gene TRBJ1-2, with no clear D. Trimming stripped 5 bases from V and 0 bases from J, with 22 bases between. The CDR3 covers 18 residues. Germline V gene lookup returns CDR1 LNHDA and CDR2 SQIVND (reference sequence). The CDR3 here is CASSVGGQTGRANYGYTF. CDR3 DNA sequence: TGTGCCAGTAGTGTTGGCGGGCAGACGGGTAGAGCTAACTATGGCTACACCTTC.

The chain employs TRBV20-1 and TRBJ2-7, with TRBD2 matching 7 bases. The germline V gene encodes CDR1 DFQATT and CDR2 SNEGSKA (reference sequence). The V gene end was trimmed by 2 bases and the J gene end by 2 bases; junction bases not matched to a gene: 15. The CDR3 extends over 17 amino acids. The CDR3 loop reads CSARPYRSGVLPYEQYF. CDR3 sequence (DNA): TGCAGTGCTAGACCCTACAGGAGCGGGGTTCTACCCTACGAGCAGTACTTC.

This clonotype was seen repeatedly, ten times or more. This rearrangement joins TRBV11-2 to TRBJ1-2; D remains unclear. The ends were cut back, 1 base at V and 4 bases at J, with 7 bases in the middle. Germline-derived CDR1 and CDR2 are SGHAT and FQNNGV. This CDR3 has 13 residues. CDR3 sequence (DNA): TGTGCCAGCAGCTTAGTGTCCAGCTATGGCTACACCTTC. It encodes CASSLVSSYGYTF.

V is TRBV10-3 and J is TRBJ1-2; 8 bases match TRBD1. Looked up from germline, CDR1 is ENHRY and CDR2 is SYGVKD. The J segment lost 8 bases and the V segment lost 3 bases, leaving 5 bases of the junction unmatched. This CDR3 has 13 residues. This CDR3 is CAISEGQGGGYTF. The CDR3, as DNA: TGTGCCATCAGTGAAGGACAGGGTGGCGGCTACACCTTC.

The sample holds many counts of this clonotype. The chain employs TRBV28 and TRBJ1-1; D not certain. The CDR3 is 14 amino acids. V was shortened by 1 base and J by 1 base, with 7 bases between the two germline ends. The germline V gene has CDR1 MDHEN and CDR2 SYDVKM. Here the CDR3 DNA reads TGTGCCAGCAGTTTATACAGCCCGAACACTGAAGCTTTCTTT. Translating it yields CASSLYSPNTEAFF. Full variable domain (outside the CDR3, taken from reference TRBV28 and TRBJ1-1): DVKVTQSSRYLVKRTGEKVFLECVQDMDHENMFWYRQDPGLGLRLIYFSYDVKMKEKGDIPEGYSVSREKKERFSLILESASTNQTSMYLCASSLYSPNTEAFFGQGTRLTVV.

Of note for this clonotype: A read error is possible here, since a much larger clone lies one base away. The rearrangement uses TRBV6-1 and TRBJ1-2; 11 bases are a match to TRBD1. The CDR3 consists of 14 residues. CDR1 is MNHNS, CDR2 SASEGT, per germline. In DNA, the CDR3 is TGTGCCAGCAGCTCGGACAGGGGGCTGGATGGCTGCACCTTC. Its protein product is CASSSDRGLDGCTF.

Comment on this clonotype: The conserved phenylalanine or tryptophan is not found at the CDR3 terminus, so this likely reflects a read error. V gene TRBV20-1 combines with J gene TRBJ1-1; D is perhaps TRBD1 (6 bases). This CDR3 is 13 amino acids long. V lost 3 bases to trimming and J lost 5 bases, with 13 bases between them. The germline V gene has CDR1 DFQATT and CDR2 SNEGSKA (reference sequence). CDR3: CSASADSGTEAFL. CDR3 nucleotide sequence: TGCAGTGCTAGCGCGGACAGCGGAACTGAAGCTTTCCTT.

V gene TRBV2 combines with J gene TRBJ2-2; 8 bases map to TRBD2. J was trimmed by 5 bases and V by 2 bases; bases with no gene match: 4. The CDR3 covers 15 residues. Germline V lookup: CDR1 SNHLY, CDR2 FYNNEI. This CDR3 reads CASSERRGVTGELFF. The CDR3 DNA reads as TGTGCCAGCAGTGAAAGGCGGGGGGTTACCGGGGAGCTGTTTTTT.